The clone carrying this TCR beta chain was counted only a few times. These data are taken from a study of T cells in Graves' hyperthyroidism and ophthalmopathy. Germline V lookup: CDR1 MDHEN, CDR2 SYDVKM. V lost 8 bases and J 3 bases, leaving 8 bases between the germline ends. This CDR3 spans 11 amino acids. TCR beta CDR3 regions were amplified from RNA. TCR CDR3 regions were first amplified by RT-PCR with HTBI primers. A single record per CDR3 protein comes from TCRdb applying MiXCR to the multiplex PCR reads. The sample has 350,000 to 450,000 distinct CDR3 sequences, around 15% seen once; the top ten hold 25% to 30%. Individuals with ophthalmopathy presented a Clinical Activity Score of at least 3, a NOSPECS grade of at least 4 and a duration under 3 months.

Input material: blood. The chain joins TRBV28 to TRBJ2-7; D is perhaps TRBD2 (6 bases). This sequence originates from a man over 45 with Graves' ophthalmopathy. This CDR3 reads CASLEGYEQYF. The CDR3 nucleotides read TGTGCCAGCCTGGAGGGCTACGAGCAGTACTTC.